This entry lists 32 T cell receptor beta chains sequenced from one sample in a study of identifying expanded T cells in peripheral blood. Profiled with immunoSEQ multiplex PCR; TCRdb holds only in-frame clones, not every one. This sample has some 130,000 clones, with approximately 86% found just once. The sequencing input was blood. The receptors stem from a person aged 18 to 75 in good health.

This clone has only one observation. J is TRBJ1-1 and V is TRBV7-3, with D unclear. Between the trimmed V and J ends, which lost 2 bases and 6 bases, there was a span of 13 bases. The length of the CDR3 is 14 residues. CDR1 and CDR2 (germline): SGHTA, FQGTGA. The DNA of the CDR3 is TGTGCCAGCAGCTTAGGGCCTGAGGGCCCTGAAGCTTTCTTT. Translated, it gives CASSLGPEGPEAFF.

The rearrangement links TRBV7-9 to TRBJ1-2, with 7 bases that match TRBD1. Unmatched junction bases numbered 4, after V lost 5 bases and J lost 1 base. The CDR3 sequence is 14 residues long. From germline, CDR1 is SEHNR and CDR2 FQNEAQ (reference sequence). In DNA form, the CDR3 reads TGTGCCAGCAGCCTCGGGACAGATAACTATGGCTACACCTTC. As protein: CASSLGTDNYGYTF.

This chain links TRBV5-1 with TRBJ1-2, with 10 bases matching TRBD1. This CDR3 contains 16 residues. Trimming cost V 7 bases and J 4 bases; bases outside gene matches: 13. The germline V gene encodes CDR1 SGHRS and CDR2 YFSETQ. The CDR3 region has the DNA TGCGCCAGCGCCCCCGGAATGTGGACAGGGGGCTATGGCTACACCTTC. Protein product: CASAPGMWTGGYGYTF. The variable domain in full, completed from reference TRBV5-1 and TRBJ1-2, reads KAGVTQTPRYLIKTRGQQVTLSCSPISGHRSVSWYQQTPGQGLQFLFEYFSETQRNKGNFPGRFSGRQFSNSRSEMNVSTLELGDSALYLCASAPGMWTGGYGYTFGSGTRLTVV.

The chain's CDR3 is CSPRLADTQYF. The CDR3 nucleotides read TGCAGCCCCAGACTTGCAGATACGCAGTATTTT. This chain uses TRBV29-1 with TRBJ2-3; D not resolved. In germline, CDR1 is SQVTM, CDR2 ANQGSEA. Trimming took off 8 bases at V and 4 bases at J, with 10 bases between the two ends. This CDR3 has 11 residues.

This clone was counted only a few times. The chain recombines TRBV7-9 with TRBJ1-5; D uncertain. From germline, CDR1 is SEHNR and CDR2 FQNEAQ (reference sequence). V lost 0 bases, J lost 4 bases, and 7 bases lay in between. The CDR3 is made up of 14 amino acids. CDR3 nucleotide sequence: TGTGCCAGCAGCTTAGCAGCCGCTAATCAGCCCCAGCATTTT. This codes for CASSLAAANQPQHF.

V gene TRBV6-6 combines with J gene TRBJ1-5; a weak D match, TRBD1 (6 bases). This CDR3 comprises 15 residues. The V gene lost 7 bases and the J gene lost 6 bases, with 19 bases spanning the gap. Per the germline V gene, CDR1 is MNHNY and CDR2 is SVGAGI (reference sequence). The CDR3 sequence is CASTQTIQGSQPQHF. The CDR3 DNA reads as TGTGCCAGCACACAAACAATACAGGGAAGTCAGCCCCAGCATTTT.

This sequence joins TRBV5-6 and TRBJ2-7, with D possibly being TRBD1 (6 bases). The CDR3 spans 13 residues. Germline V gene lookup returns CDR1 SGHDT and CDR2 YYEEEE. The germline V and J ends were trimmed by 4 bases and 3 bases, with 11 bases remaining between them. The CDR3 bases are TGTGCCAGCAGCAACCCACAGGGCTACGAGCAGTACTTC. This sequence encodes CASSNPQGYEQYF.

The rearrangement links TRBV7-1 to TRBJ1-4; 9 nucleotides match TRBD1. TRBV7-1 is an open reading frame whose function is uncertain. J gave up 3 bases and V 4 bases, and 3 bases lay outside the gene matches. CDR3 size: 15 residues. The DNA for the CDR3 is TGTGCCAGCAGCTTAGGGACAGGGTCTAATGAAAAACTGTTTTTT. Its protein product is CASSLGTGSNEKLFF.

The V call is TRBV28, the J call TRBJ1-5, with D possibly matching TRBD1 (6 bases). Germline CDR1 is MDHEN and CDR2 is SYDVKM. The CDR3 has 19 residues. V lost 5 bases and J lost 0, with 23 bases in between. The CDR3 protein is CASSTLTGGLLNSNQPQHF. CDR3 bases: TGTGCCAGCAGTACCCTGACAGGTGGTCTCTTGAATAGCAATCAGCCCCAGCATTTT.

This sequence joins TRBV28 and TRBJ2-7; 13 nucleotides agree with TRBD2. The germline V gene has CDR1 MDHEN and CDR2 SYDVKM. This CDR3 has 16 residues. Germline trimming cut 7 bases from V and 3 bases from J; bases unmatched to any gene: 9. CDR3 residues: CASTPGLAGYIYEQYF. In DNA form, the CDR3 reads TGTGCCAGCACTCCGGGACTAGCGGGGTATATCTACGAGCAGTACTTC.

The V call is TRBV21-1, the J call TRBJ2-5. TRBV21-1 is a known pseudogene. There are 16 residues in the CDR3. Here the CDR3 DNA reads TGTGCCAGCAGCCACGGACGGTGGAGTCCCCAAGAGACCCAGTACTTC. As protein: CASSHGRWSPQETQYF.

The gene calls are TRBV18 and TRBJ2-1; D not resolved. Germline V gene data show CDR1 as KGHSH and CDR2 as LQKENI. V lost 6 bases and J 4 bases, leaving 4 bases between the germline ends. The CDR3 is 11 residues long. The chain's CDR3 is CASSGYNEQFF. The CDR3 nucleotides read TGTGCCAGCTCCGGATACAATGAGCAGTTCTTC.

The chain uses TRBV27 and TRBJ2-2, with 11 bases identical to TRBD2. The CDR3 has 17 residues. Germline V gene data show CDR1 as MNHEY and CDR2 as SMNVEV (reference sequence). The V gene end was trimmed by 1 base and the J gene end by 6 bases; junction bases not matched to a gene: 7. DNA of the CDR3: TGTGCCAGCAGTTTATTCGTAACTAGCGGGAGTCCCGGGGAGCTGTTTTTT. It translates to CASSLFVTSGSPGELFF.

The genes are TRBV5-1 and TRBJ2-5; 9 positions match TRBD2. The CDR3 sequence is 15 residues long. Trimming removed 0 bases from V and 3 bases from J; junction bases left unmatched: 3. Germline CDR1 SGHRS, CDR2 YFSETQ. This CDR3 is CASSLVLAGEETQYF. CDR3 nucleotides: TGCGCCAGCAGCTTGGTATTAGCGGGAGAAGAGACCCAGTACTTC.

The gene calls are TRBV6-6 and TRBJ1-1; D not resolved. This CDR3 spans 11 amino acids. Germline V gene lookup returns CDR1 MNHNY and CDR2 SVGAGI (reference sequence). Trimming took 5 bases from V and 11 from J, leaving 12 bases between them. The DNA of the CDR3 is TGTGCCAGCAGTACTGACACCCGGGCTTTCTTT. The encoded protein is CASSTDTRAFF.

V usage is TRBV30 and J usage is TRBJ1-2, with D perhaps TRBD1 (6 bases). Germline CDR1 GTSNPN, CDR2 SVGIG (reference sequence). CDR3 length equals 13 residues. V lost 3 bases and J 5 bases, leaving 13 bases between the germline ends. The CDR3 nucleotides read TGTGCCTGGAGCGGGGGGCAGGGATATGGCTACACCTTC. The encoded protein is CAWSGGQGYGYTF.

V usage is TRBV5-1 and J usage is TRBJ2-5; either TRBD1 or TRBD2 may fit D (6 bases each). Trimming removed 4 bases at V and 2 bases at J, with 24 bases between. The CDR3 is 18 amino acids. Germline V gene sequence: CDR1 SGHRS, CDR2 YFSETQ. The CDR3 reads CASSPLGDGGKSQETQYF. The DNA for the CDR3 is TGCGCCAGCAGCCCCCTAGGGGACGGGGGCAAGTCGCAAGAGACCCAGTACTTC.

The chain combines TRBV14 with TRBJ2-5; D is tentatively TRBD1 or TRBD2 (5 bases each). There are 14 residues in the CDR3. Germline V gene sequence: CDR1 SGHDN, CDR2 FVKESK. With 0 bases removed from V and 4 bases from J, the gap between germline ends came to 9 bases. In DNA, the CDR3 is TGTGCCAGCAGCCAAGAGAACGGGGCAGAGACCCAGTACTTC. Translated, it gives CASSQENGAETQYF.

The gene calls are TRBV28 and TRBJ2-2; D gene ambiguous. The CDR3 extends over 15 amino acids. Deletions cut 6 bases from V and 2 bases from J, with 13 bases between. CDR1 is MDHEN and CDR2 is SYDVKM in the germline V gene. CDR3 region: CASSLRWGNTGELFF. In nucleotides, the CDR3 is TGTGCCAGCAGCTTGAGATGGGGTAACACCGGGGAGCTGTTTTTT. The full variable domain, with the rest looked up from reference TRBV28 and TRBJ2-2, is DVKVTQSSRYLVKRTGEKVFLECVQDMDHENMFWYRQDPGLGLRLIYFSYDVKMKEKGDIPEGYSVSREKKERFSLILESASTNQTSMYLCASSLRWGNTGELFFGEGSRLTVL.

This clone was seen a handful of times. CDR3 bases: TGTGCCAGTATAGACTCCGGCTACAATGAGCAGTTCTTC. Its protein product is CASIDSGYNEQFF. This rearrangement joins TRBV19 to TRBJ2-1; no clear D. This CDR3 spans 13 amino acids. The ends were cut back, 7 bases at V and 3 bases at J, with 10 bases in the middle. CDR1 LNHDA and CDR2 SQIVND come from the germline V gene (reference sequence).

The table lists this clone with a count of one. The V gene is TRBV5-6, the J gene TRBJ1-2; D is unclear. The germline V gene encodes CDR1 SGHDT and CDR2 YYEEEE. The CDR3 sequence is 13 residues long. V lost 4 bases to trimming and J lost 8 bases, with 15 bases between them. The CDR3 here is CASSHGRVEGYTF. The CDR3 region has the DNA TGTGCCAGCAGCCACGGACGGGTGGAAGGCTACACCTTC. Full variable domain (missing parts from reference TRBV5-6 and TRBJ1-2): DAGVTQSPTHLIKTRGQQVTLRCSPKSGHDTVSWYQQALGQGPQFIFQYYEEEERQRGNFPDRFSGHQFPNYSSELNVNALLLGDSALYLCASSHGRVEGYTFGSGTRLTVV.

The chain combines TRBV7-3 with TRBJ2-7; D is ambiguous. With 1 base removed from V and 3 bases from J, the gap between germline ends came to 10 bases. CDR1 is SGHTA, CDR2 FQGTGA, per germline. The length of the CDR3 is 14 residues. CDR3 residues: CASSLMVSSYEQYF. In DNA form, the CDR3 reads TGTGCCAGCAGCTTAATGGTGTCGAGCTACGAGCAGTACTTC.

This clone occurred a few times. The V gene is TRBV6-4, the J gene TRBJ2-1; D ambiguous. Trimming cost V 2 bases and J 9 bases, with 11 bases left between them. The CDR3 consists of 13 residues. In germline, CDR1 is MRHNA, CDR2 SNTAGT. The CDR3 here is CASSDGDASEQFF. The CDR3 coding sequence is TGTGCCAGCAGTGACGGGGATGCGTCTGAGCAGTTCTTC.

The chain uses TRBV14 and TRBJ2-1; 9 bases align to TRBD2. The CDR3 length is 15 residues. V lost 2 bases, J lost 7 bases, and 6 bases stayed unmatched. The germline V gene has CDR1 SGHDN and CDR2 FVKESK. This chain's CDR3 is CASSQMLAGVNEQFF. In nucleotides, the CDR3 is TGTGCCAGCAGCCAAATGTTAGCGGGAGTTAATGAGCAGTTCTTC.

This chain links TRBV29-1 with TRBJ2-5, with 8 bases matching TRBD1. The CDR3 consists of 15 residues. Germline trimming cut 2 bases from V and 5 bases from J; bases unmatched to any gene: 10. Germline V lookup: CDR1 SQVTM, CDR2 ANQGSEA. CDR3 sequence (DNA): TGCAGCGTTGAACCCTACGGACAGGGCGGGGAGACCCAGTACTTC. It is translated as CSVEPYGQGGETQYF.

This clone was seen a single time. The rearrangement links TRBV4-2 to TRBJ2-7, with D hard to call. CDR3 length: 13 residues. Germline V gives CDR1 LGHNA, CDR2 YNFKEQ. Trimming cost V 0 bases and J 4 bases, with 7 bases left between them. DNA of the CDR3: TGTGCCAGCAGCCAAGATCTGGGTTACGAGCAGTACTTC. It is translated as CASSQDLGYEQYF.

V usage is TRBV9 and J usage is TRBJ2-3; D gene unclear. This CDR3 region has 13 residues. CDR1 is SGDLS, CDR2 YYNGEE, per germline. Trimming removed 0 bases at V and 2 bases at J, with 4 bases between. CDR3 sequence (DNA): TGTGCCAGCAGCGTAGACTACACAGATACGCAGTATTTT. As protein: CASSVDYTDTQYF.

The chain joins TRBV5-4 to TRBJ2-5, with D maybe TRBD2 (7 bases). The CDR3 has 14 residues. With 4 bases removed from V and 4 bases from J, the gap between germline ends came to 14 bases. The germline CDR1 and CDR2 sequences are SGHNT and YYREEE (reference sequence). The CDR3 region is CASSQAGGLETQYF. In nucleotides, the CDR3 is TGTGCCAGCAGCCAAGCCGGGGGGCTAGAGACCCAGTACTTC.

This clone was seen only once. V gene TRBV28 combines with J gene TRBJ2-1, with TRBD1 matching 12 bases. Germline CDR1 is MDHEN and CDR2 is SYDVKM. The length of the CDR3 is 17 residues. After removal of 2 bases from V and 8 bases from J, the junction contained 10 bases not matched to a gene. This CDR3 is CASSLGGQGASVDEQFF. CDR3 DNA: TGTGCCAGCAGTTTAGGGGGACAGGGGGCGTCCGTGGATGAGCAGTTCTTC. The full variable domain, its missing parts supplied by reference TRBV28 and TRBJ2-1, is DVKVTQSSRYLVKRTGEKVFLECVQDMDHENMFWYRQDPGLGLRLIYFSYDVKMKEKGDIPEGYSVSREKKERFSLILESASTNQTSMYLCASSLGGQGASVDEQFFGPGTRLTVL.

CDR3 in DNA: TGTGCCAGCAGCTTAAGAGGGGGCGCCTACGAGCAGTACTTC. Translation gives CASSLRGGAYEQYF. The chain has TRBV7-9 and TRBJ2-7; 7 nucleotides match TRBD1. CDR1 SEHNR and CDR2 FQNEAQ come from the germline V gene (reference sequence). Trimming removed 2 bases from V and 2 bases from J; junction bases left unmatched: 3. The CDR3 totals 14 residues.

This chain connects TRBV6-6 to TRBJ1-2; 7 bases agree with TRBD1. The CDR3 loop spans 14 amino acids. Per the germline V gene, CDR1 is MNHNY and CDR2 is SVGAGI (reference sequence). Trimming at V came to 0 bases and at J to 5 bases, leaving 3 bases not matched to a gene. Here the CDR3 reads CASSYSGTVYGYTF. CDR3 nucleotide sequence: TGTGCCAGCAGTTACTCGGGGACAGTTTATGGCTACACCTTC.

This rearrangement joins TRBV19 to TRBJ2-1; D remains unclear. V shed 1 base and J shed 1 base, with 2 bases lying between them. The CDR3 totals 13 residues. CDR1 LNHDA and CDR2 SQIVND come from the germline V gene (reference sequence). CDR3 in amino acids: CASSIGSYNEQFF. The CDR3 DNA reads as TGTGCCAGTAGTATAGGATCCTACAATGAGCAGTTCTTC.